This T cell receptor beta chain was profiled in a study of human T cells and chemical hapten exposure. Study at large: Each patient's scalp received weekly diphenylcyclopropenone throughout the approximately 22-week study. Study-wide points: Clustering by CDR3 similarity yielded significantly more large clusters from expanded TCRs than controls. A positive correlation with patch test score was found for PT1 expanded TCR counts.

Turning to this clonotype: The antigen remains unidentified.

Losses at the gene ends were 6 bases for V and 7 bases for J; bases not matched to a gene: 6. CDR1 SQVTM and CDR2 ANQGSEA come from the germline V gene. This CDR3 is 12 amino acids long. Specified time point: pre-sensitization, week 0. As to treatment: therapeutic diphenylcyclopropenone sensitization with weekly scalp DPC. Each CDR3 protein is one row after TCRdb ran MiXCR on the RACE reads. The sample consists of 180,000 or so distinct CDR3 sequences, under 35% of them appearing once. The chain uses TRBV29-1 and TRBJ1-5, with 7 nucleotides matching TRBD1. The receptor was derived from a woman in her twenties or thirties with alopecia areata. Some clones in this sample may be carry-over from other donors' samples. The specimen was whole blood, collected in connection with sensitization to the hapten diphenylcyclopropenone (DPC). As DNA, the CDR3 is TGCAGCGTGGTACAGGGGAACCAGCCCCAGCATTTT. Translation: CSVVQGNQPQHF.